The 3 T cell receptor beta chains below all came from one sample that was sequenced in a study of identical twins (TCRdb year 2016). Library prep was done by 5' RACE. Sequencing took place on an Illumina HiSeq 2000. TCRdb reran the public reads through fastp at Q25 and MiXCR, keeping productive beta chains. Every entry covers one CDR3 protein and lists the most common genes and DNA from its rows. A total of some 500,000 distinct CDR3 sequences appear in this sample, roughly an eighth of them only once. The ten largest clonotypes hold about 0.94% of the sample. A further study also used this sample, focusing on yellow fever vaccine responses in identical twins.

The sequenced material came from CD4+ T cells sorted from blood. Every receptor here comes from a woman aged 18-35 years in good health.

The V call is TRBV7-2, the J call TRBJ2-7, with 10 bases identical to TRBD2. The CDR3 is 16 amino acids. J lost 3 bases, V lost 9 bases, and 14 bases had no gene match. Germline lookup yields CDR1 SGHTA and CDR2 FQGNSA. The CDR3 loop is CASITSGEMWGYEQYF. The CDR3 DNA sequence: TGTGCCAGTATTACTAGCGGGGAAATGTGGGGCTACGAGCAGTACTTC. The full variable domain, rest sourced from reference TRBV7-2 and TRBJ2-7, is GAGVSQSPSNKVTEKGKDVELRCDPISGHTALYWYRQSLGQGLEFLIYFQGNSAPDKSGLPSDRFSAERTGGSVSTLTIQRTQQEDSAVYLCASITSGEMWGYEQYFGPGTRLTVT.

This clonotype was seen a few times. V is TRBV21-1 and J is TRBJ1-2. TRBV21-1 is a pseudogene. The CDR3 loop spans 14 amino acids. The CDR3 nucleotides are TGTGCCAGCAGCTACCGGACGCGTCTTTATGGCTACACCTTC. This encodes CASSYRTRLYGYTF.

The chain joins TRBV30 to TRBJ1-2; unclear D gene. The CDR3 is 13 amino acids. Trimming stripped 3 bases from V and 1 base from J, with 9 bases between. The germline gives CDR1 GTSNPN, CDR2 SVGIG (reference sequence). CDR3 in amino acids: CAWRRESNYGYTF. The CDR3 bases are TGTGCCTGGAGAAGGGAAAGTAACTATGGCTACACCTTC.